This T cell receptor beta chain was found in a study of radiotherapy plus CTLA-4 blockade in lung cancer. Study observations and caveats: In blood, tumor-derived TCR clones expanded after radiotherapy plus ipilimumab.

Generated by immunoSEQ multiplex PCR, the TCRdb table keeps only in-frame clones and is missing some. The data hold about 100,000 clones, with 83% observed a single time. Of note for this clone: The antigen is undetermined.

Germline V CDR1 and CDR2: SGHNT, YENEEA. V trimming: 5 bases; J trimming: 4 bases; junction bases outside the gene matches: 8. The CDR3 extends over 16 amino acids. This sequence originates from a human donor with non-small cell lung cancer who had stable disease on radiotherapy plus ipilimumab. V is TRBV11-3 and J is TRBJ2-5, with TRBD1 identical over 12 bases. Source: peripheral blood, taken from a patient treated with radiotherapy plus ipilimumab. The CDR3 loop is CASSNRDRGPVETQYF. In DNA, the CDR3 is TGTGCCAGCAGCAACCGGGACAGGGGGCCGGTAGAGACCCAGTACTTC.